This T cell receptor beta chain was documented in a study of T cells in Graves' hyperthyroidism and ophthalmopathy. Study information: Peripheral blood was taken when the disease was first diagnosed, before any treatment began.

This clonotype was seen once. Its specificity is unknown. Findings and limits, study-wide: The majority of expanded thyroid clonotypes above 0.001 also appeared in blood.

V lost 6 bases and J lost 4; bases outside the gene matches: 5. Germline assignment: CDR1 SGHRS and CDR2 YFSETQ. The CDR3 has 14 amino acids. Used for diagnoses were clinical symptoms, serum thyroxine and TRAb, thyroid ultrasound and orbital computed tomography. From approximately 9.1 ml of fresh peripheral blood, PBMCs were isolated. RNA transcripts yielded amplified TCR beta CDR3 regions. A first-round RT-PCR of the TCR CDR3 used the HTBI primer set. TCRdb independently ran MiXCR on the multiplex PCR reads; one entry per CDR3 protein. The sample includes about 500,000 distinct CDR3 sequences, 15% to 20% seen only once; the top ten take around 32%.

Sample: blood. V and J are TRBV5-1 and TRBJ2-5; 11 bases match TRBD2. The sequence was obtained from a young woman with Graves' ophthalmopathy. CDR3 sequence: CASNYLAGGETQYF. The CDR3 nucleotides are TGCGCCAGCAACTACCTAGCGGGAGGAGAGACCCAGTACTTC.